The 32 T cell receptor beta chains below come from one sample, sequenced in a study of T-cell memory formation after mild COVID-19. TCRdb re-called the 5' RACE reads with MiXCR, one entry per CDR3 protein. The table lists approximately 240,000 distinct CDR3 sequences, around 17% of them singletons. Sequencing used PBMCs or a T cell subset sorted from them (not recorded which). Receptor source: a man between 18 and 29 years old who had mild COVID-19 (a few samples of this study predate the infection). Cell type and time point are not known.

The chain couples TRBV9 to TRBJ2-3; D might be TRBD1 (5 bases). With 2 bases removed from V and 7 bases from J, the gap between germline ends came to 14 bases. The CDR3 spans 14 residues. The germline V gene has CDR1 SGDLS and CDR2 YYNGEE. In DNA, the CDR3 is TGTGCCAGCAGCGTTCAGGGTGGGTTTAATACGCAGTATTTT. The encoded protein is CASSVQGGFNTQYF.

This clonotype was seen more than once but under ten times. As DNA, the CDR3 is TGCGCCAGCAGCCTCGGGACTAGCGGGGGGCGCACAGATACGCAGTATTTT. Translating gives CASSLGTSGGRTDTQYF. This chain uses TRBV4-1 with TRBJ2-3; TRBD2 aligns across 15 bases. This CDR3 spans 17 amino acids. Germline V gene data show CDR1 as MGHRA and CDR2 as YSYEKL. The V gene end was trimmed by 4 bases and the J gene end by 1 base; junction bases not matched to a gene: 3.

The chain couples TRBV6-2 or TRBV6-3 to TRBJ1-1; TRBD1 matches at 9 bases. Germline assignment: CDR1 MNHEY and CDR2 SVGEGT. This CDR3 spans 16 amino acids. The J segment lost 0 bases and the V segment lost 7 bases, leaving 9 bases of the junction unmatched. The DNA for the CDR3 is TGTGCCAGCACCACCGGGACAGGGAATCTGAACACTGAAGCTTTCTTT. Amino acids: CASTTGTGNLNTEAFF.

In this sample, this clonotype turned up many times. The chain links TRBV5-6 to TRBJ2-4; D might be TRBD2 (6 bases). This CDR3 contains 14 residues. Trimming left V 4 bases short and J 6 bases short, with 14 bases between. Germline CDR1 reads SGHDT; CDR2 reads YYEEEE. CDR3 coding DNA: TGTGCCAGCAGCCCATGGGGGGTTACAAACATTCAGTACTTC. It encodes CASSPWGVTNIQYF.

This clonotype was found a few times. J is TRBJ2-3 and V is TRBV4-2; TRBD1 agrees at 10 bases. CDR1 is LGHNA, CDR2 YNFKEQ, per germline. CDR3 length: 18 amino acids. V shed 3 bases, J shed 2 bases, and the junction held 11 bases outside the gene matches. CDR3 DNA: TGTGCCAGCAGCCAGGAGATTTCGACAGGGGGCTACACAGATACGCAGTATTTT. It codes for CASSQEISTGGYTDTQYF.

The chain carries TRBV7-3 and TRBJ1-1, with 8 bases matching TRBD1. This CDR3 has 13 amino acids. V lost 4 bases to trimming and J lost 5 bases; unmatched junction nucleotides: 3. Germline values: CDR1 SGHTA, CDR2 FQGTGA. Here the CDR3 reads CASSSTGATEAFF. The CDR3 DNA reads TGTGCCAGCAGCTCGACAGGGGCTACTGAAGCTTTCTTT.

This clonotype was found a few times. The chain combines TRBV11-1 with TRBJ2-5; the D is unclear. The length of the CDR3 is 14 residues. Germline V gene sequence: CDR1 SGHAT, CDR2 FQDESV (reference sequence). The V gene lost 3 bases and the J gene lost 4 bases, with 12 bases spanning the gap. The DNA of the CDR3 is TGTGCCAGCAGCTTCCTTGTTGCCGGAGAGACCCAGTACTTC. It specifies CASSFLVAGETQYF.

This clonotype was seen more than once but under ten times. V usage is TRBV20-1 and J usage is TRBJ1-1, with 10 bases aligning to TRBD1. CDR1 and CDR2 (germline): DFQATT, SNEGSKA (reference sequence). Trimming removed 6 bases from V and 0 bases from J; junction bases left unmatched: 19. The CDR3 covers 19 residues. The CDR3, as DNA: TGCAGTGCCCAAAAAAGAGGGGGACAGGGGCGCGGGATGAACACTGAAGCTTTCTTT. This sequence encodes CSAQKRGGQGRGMNTEAFF.

The chain carries TRBV7-2 and TRBJ2-5; D gene unclear. Germline-derived CDR1 and CDR2 are SGHTA and FQGNSA. This CDR3 contains 13 residues. Trimming took off 5 bases at V and 7 bases at J, with 14 bases between the two ends. The CDR3: CASSATWGSTQYF. Written as DNA, the CDR3 is TGTGCCAGCAGCGCCACGTGGGGTTCGACCCAGTACTTC.

In this sample, this clonotype turned up a few times. The rearrangement links TRBV14 to TRBJ2-1, with 9 bases lining up with TRBD2. Losses at the gene ends were 0 bases for V and 7 bases for J; bases not matched to a gene: 7. Germline V lookup: CDR1 SGHDN, CDR2 FVKESK. This CDR3 region has 16 residues. CDR3 DNA: TGTGCCAGCAGCCAAGAGAGGACTAGCGTTTTAAATGAGCAGTTCTTC. Its protein product is CASSQERTSVLNEQFF.

Only a few counts were recorded for this clonotype. The rearrangement links TRBV20-1 to TRBJ2-5; 11 positions match TRBD2. Per germline, CDR1 DFQATT and CDR2 SNEGSKA (reference sequence). The CDR3 contains 15 residues. J lost 4 bases, V lost 3 bases, and 7 bases had no gene match. The CDR3 DNA follows: TGCAGTGCTAGGATAGCGGGGGGGCCAGGAGAGACCCAGTACTTC. Protein product: CSARIAGGPGETQYF.

The V call is TRBV4-2, the J call TRBJ1-6; no firm D call. Germline V gene lookup returns CDR1 LGHNA and CDR2 YNFKEQ. The CDR3 spans 12 residues. V lost 1 base, J lost 7 bases, and 2 bases lay in between. The CDR3 coding sequence is TGTGCCAGCAGCCAAGCGAATTCACCCCTCCACTTT. Its protein is CASSQANSPLHF.

The J gene is TRBJ2-5, the V gene TRBV10-3, with D possibly matching TRBD2 (6 bases). The CDR3 has 14 residues. The V end lost 0 bases, the J end lost 5 bases, and 10 bases lay between the germline ends. The germline gives CDR1 ENHRY, CDR2 SYGVKD. The CDR3 protein is CAISESTRGETQYF. CDR3 bases: TGTGCCATCAGTGAGTCGACCCGGGGGGAGACCCAGTACTTC.

This chain uses TRBV7-9 with TRBJ1-3, with TRBD1 matching 10 bases. V lost 7 bases, J lost 2 bases, and 5 bases stayed unmatched. CDR3 length equals 15 residues. Germline assignment: CDR1 SEHNR and CDR2 FQNEAQ (reference sequence). CDR3 in amino acids: CASTRTGGPGNTIYF. The CDR3 region has the DNA TGTGCCAGCACCCGGACAGGGGGGCCTGGAAACACCATATATTTT.

This clonotype was detected only a few times. The V call is TRBV7-3, the J call TRBJ2-7; D possibly corresponds to TRBD1 (7 bases). V was clipped by 5 bases and J by 2 bases, with 16 bases between them. In germline, CDR1 is SGHTA, CDR2 FQGTGA. This CDR3 is built from 15 residues. The CDR3 sequence is CASSLQGGTAYEQYF. CDR3 coding DNA: TGTGCCAGCAGCCTTCAAGGCGGGACAGCCTACGAGCAGTACTTC. Supplemented by reference TRBV7-3 and TRBJ2-7, the full variable domain reads GAGVSQTPSNKVTEKGKYVELRCDPISGHTALYWYRQSLGQGPEFLIYFQGTGAADDSGLPNDRFFAVRPEGSVSTLKIQRTERGDSAVYLCASSLQGGTAYEQYFGPGTRLTVT.

This chain links TRBV10-3 with TRBJ2-1, with TRBD1 matching over 7 bases. Germline V gene lookup returns CDR1 ENHRY and CDR2 SYGVKD. V was pared by 7 bases and J by 8 bases, with 11 bases of the junction left unmatched. CDR3 length equals 14 residues. CDR3 DNA: TGTGCCATCACCACGAGGGGGCTTAGGGATGAGCAGTTCTTC. As protein: CAITTRGLRDEQFF.

This clonotype showed up just a few times. V gene TRBV2 combines with J gene TRBJ2-7, with 9 nucleotides matching TRBD1. Germline CDR1 SNHLY, CDR2 FYNNEI. V lost 6 bases to trimming and J lost 1 base; unmatched junction nucleotides: 1. The CDR3 totals 13 residues. The CDR3 reads CASRGTGSYEQYF. The CDR3 nucleotides read TGTGCCAGCAGAGGGACAGGGTCCTACGAGCAGTACTTC.

V usage is TRBV28 and J usage is TRBJ2-3, with D possibly being TRBD1 (6 bases). The CDR3 contains 12 residues. Germline CDR1 MDHEN, CDR2 SYDVKM. V shed 3 bases and J shed 8 bases, with 9 bases lying between them. Written as DNA, the CDR3 is TGTGCCAGCAGTTTCAGGGGTCGTACGCAGTATTTT. Encoded protein: CASSFRGRTQYF. The whole variable domain, filled in from reference TRBV28 and TRBJ2-3, reads DVKVTQSSRYLVKRTGEKVFLECVQDMDHENMFWYRQDPGLGLRLIYFSYDVKMKEKGDIPEGYSVSREKKERFSLILESASTNQTSMYLCASSFRGRTQYFGPGTRLTVL.

This clonotype was seen a few times. V usage is TRBV6-5 and J usage is TRBJ1-3, with 7 bases that match TRBD1. The CDR3 has 16 amino acids. J was trimmed by 0 bases and V by 2 bases; bases with no gene match: 4. The germline V gene encodes CDR1 MNHEY and CDR2 SVGAGI. The CDR3 reads CASSYGTAYSGNTIYF. In DNA form, the CDR3 reads TGTGCCAGCAGTTACGGGACAGCCTACTCTGGAAACACCATATATTTT.

This clonotype was seen more than once but under ten times. The chain joins TRBV12-3 or TRBV12-4 to TRBJ1-5, with TRBD1 matching over 8 bases. V trimming: 4 bases; J trimming: 5 bases; junction bases outside the gene matches: 10. The CDR3 runs to 16 residues. The CDR3 nucleotides read TGTGCCAGCAGTTCGACTCCCGGGACAGGAGATCAGCCCCAGCATTTT. Amino acids: CASSSTPGTGDQPQHF.

The chain couples TRBV7-9 to TRBJ2-3; D assignment may be TRBD1 or TRBD2 (6 bases each). The CDR3 is made up of 14 amino acids. The germline gives CDR1 SEHNR, CDR2 FQNEAQ (reference sequence). V was cut by 9 bases and J by 5 bases, with 18 bases left in between. This chain's CDR3 is CASITGASGDTQYF. CDR3 DNA: TGTGCCAGTATAACGGGGGCCTCCGGAGATACGCAGTATTTT. Drawing the rest from reference TRBV7-9 and TRBJ2-3, the complete variable domain is DTGVSQNPRHKITKRGQNVTFRCDPISEHNRLYWYRQTLGQGPEFLTYFQNEAQLEKSRLLSDRFSAERPKGSFSTLEIQRTEQGDSAMYLCASITGASGDTQYFGPGTRLTVL.

The V and J genes are TRBV6-6 and TRBJ2-7, with D hard to call. Trimming stripped 8 bases from V and 0 bases from J, with 11 bases between. The CDR3 has 13 residues. Germline V gene lookup returns CDR1 MNHNY and CDR2 SVGAGI (reference sequence). CDR3 sequence reads: CASQDRTSYEQYF. Written as DNA, the CDR3 is TGTGCCAGCCAGGACCGAACCTCCTACGAGCAGTACTTC.

This clonotype was seen at least ten times. The rearrangement uses TRBV20-1 and TRBJ2-7, with 9 nucleotides matching TRBD2. Germline values: CDR1 DFQATT, CDR2 SNEGSKA (reference sequence). V lost 3 bases, J lost 2 bases, and 5 bases stayed unmatched. The CDR3 extends over 14 amino acids. CDR3 sequence (DNA): TGCAGTGCTAGTATTAGCGGGGGAGCCTACGAGCAGTACTTC. Translated, it gives CSASISGGAYEQYF.

This rearrangement joins TRBV11-2 to TRBJ2-6, with D possibly being TRBD2 (5 bases). The CDR3 extends over 14 amino acids. V was trimmed by 8 bases and J by 1 base, leaving 9 bases between them. CDR1 is SGHAT, CDR2 FQNNGV, per germline. The CDR3: CASGLGSGANVLTF. In DNA, the CDR3 is TGTGCCAGCGGACTGGGGTCTGGGGCCAACGTCCTGACTTTC.

V and J are TRBV18 and TRBJ2-1, with 13 bases aligning to TRBD2. From germline, CDR1 is KGHSH and CDR2 LQKENI. Germline trimming cut 3 bases from V and 15 bases from J; bases unmatched to any gene: 11. The CDR3 loop spans 15 amino acids. CDR3 region: CASSPGTSGELPPFF. The DNA of the CDR3 is TGTGCCAGCTCACCCGGGACTAGCGGGGAACTCCCTCCGTTCTTC.

This clonotype was counted at least ten times. This rearrangement joins TRBV2 to TRBJ2-3; D assignment may be TRBD1 or TRBD2 (5 bases each). The CDR3 spans 14 residues. CDR1 and CDR2 (germline): SNHLY, FYNNEI. The V and J ends lost 8 bases and 4 bases respectively, with 16 bases between them. The CDR3 DNA reads as TGTGCCAGCCAGTGGGACCCTATTTCAGATACGCAGTATTTT. Protein: CASQWDPISDTQYF. Full variable domain (outside the CDR3, taken from reference TRBV2 and TRBJ2-3): EPEVTQTPSHQVTQMGQEVILRCVPISNHLYFYWYRQILGQKVEFLVSFYNNEISEKSEIFDDQFSVERPDGSNFTLKIRSTKLEDSAMYFCASQWDPISDTQYFGPGTRLTVL.

The genes are TRBV6-2 or TRBV6-3 and TRBJ2-5, with D hard to call. The CDR3 runs 12 residues. Trimming cost V 7 bases and J 5 bases, with 11 bases left between them. CDR1 MNHEY and CDR2 SVGEGT come from the germline V gene. CDR3 amino acids: CASTQGWETQYF. In DNA form, the CDR3 reads TGTGCCAGCACTCAAGGATGGGAGACCCAGTACTTC.

CDR3 DNA sequence: TGTGCCAGCAGCCGACTAGCGGGAGCACGTTCGGAGACCCAGTACTTC. Its protein is CASSRLAGARSETQYF. The chain is built from TRBV6-5 and TRBJ2-5, with 12 nucleotides matching TRBD2. Germline V gives CDR1 MNHEY, CDR2 SVGAGI. J was trimmed by 5 bases and V by 6 bases; bases with no gene match: 10. This CDR3 has 16 amino acids.

This clonotype has ten or more counts. The genes are TRBV11-2 and TRBJ2-3; 14 bases line up with TRBD2. There are 16 residues in the CDR3. J was trimmed by 5 bases and V by 5 bases; bases with no gene match: 6. Germline V gene sequence: CDR1 SGHAT, CDR2 FQNNGV. CDR3 protein: CASSRLAGGTGDTQYF. CDR3 sequence (DNA): TGTGCCAGCAGCCGACTAGCGGGGGGGACGGGAGATACGCAGTATTTT.

This clonotype was detected only a few times. The chain recombines TRBV29-1 with TRBJ1-1; 8 nucleotides line up with TRBD1. The germline gives CDR1 SQVTM, CDR2 ANQGSEA. Losses at the gene ends were 6 bases for V and 4 bases for J; bases not matched to a gene: 7. CDR3 length: 13 amino acids. The CDR3 loop reads CSVARGLGTEAFF. The CDR3 nucleotides are TGCAGCGTCGCCAGGGGGCTTGGCACTGAAGCTTTCTTT.

This sequence joins TRBV28 and TRBJ1-5; D gene uncertain. This CDR3 has 14 amino acids. CDR1 is MDHEN, CDR2 SYDVKM, per germline. Trimming stripped 4 bases from V and 1 base from J, with 8 bases between. The CDR3 here is CASSSLGSNQPQHF. CDR3 DNA sequence: TGTGCCAGCAGTTCCCTGGGAAGCAATCAGCCCCAGCATTTT.

This clonotype has at least ten counts. The genes are TRBV5-1 and TRBJ1-6, with D unclear. The CDR3 runs to 15 residues. Per the germline V gene, CDR1 is SGHRS and CDR2 is YFSETQ. V lost 5 bases, J lost 0 bases, and 9 bases lay in between. CDR3: CASRAGSSYNSPLHF. CDR3 DNA: TGCGCCAGCAGAGCGGGGAGCTCCTATAATTCACCCCTCCACTTT.